Listed here are 31 T cell receptor beta chains from one sample, sequenced in a study of response to subunit inactivated influenza vaccine. TCRdb re-called the RT-PCR reads with MiXCR, one entry per CDR3 protein. The sample records around 600,000 distinct CDR3 sequences, around 11% being singletons. These data were also reused for a study on T cells expressing NK-cell markers. Turning to that study: The authors generated TCR beta cDNA through 5'RACE template switching with UMIs.

Specimen: PBMCs from blood, collected on the day of vaccination. The receptors were gathered from a man over 45 who received an inactivated influenza vaccine.

This clonotype was seen only a few times. The J gene is TRBJ2-5, the V gene TRBV5-5, with D perhaps given as TRBD1 or TRBD2 (5 bases each). Trimming pared 3 bases from V and 7 bases from J, leaving 28 bases between. The CDR3 totals 18 residues. CDR1 and CDR2 from the germline V gene are SGHKS and YYEKEE (reference sequence). CDR3 nucleotide sequence: TGTGCCAGCAGCTCGATGACCAAGGGCTTCTACAGGACTGGGACCCAGTACTTC. It yields the protein CASSSMTKGFYRTGTQYF.

The V call is TRBV6-1, the J call TRBJ1-6; D not resolved. CDR1 is MNHNS and CDR2 is SASEGT in the germline V gene. Trimming cost V 11 bases and J 1 base, with 9 bases left between them. The CDR3 contains 13 residues. CDR3 region: CAAQVSYNSPLHF. Here the CDR3 DNA reads TGTGCCGCCCAGGTGTCCTATAATTCACCCCTCCACTTT.

V and J are TRBV13 and TRBJ2-7; TRBD2 aligns across 12 bases. The ends lost 5 bases at V and 4 bases at J; junction bases unmatched: 9. This CDR3 has 16 amino acids. In germline, CDR1 is PRHDT, CDR2 FYEKMQ (reference sequence). CDR3: CASSILRGTSGYEQYF. In DNA, the CDR3 is TGTGCCAGCAGCATTCTCCGGGGGACTAGCGGGTACGAGCAGTACTTC.

This clonotype was observed a few times. This chain joins TRBV20-1 and TRBJ1-1; no clear D. V was clipped by 6 bases and J by 1 base, with 9 bases between them. Germline V gene sequence: CDR1 DFQATT, CDR2 SNEGSKA (reference sequence). This CDR3 is 12 amino acids long. As DNA, the CDR3 is TGCAGTGCAGTACAGTGGAACACTGAAGCTTTCTTT. Translation gives CSAVQWNTEAFF.

This clonotype occurred a few times. J is TRBJ2-1 and V is TRBV14; maybe TRBD2 (7 bases). The CDR3 consists of 18 residues. The V gene's germline CDR1 is SGHDN and CDR2 FVKESK. Trimming removed 0 bases at V and 2 bases at J, with 17 bases between. The CDR3 region has the DNA TGTGCCAGCAGCCAAGAACCCTGGCGGGGGCGACCCTACAATGAGCAGTTCTTC. Protein sequence: CASSQEPWRGRPYNEQFF.

V and J are TRBV12-3 or TRBV12-4 and TRBJ1-6; 8 bases match TRBD1. The V segment lost 5 bases and the J segment 10 bases; nucleotides outside the gene matches: 10. The CDR3 loop spans 15 amino acids. CDR3 coding DNA: TGTGCCAGCAGTCCGAGGACAGGGTCCCAATCACCCCTCCACTTT. Amino acids: CASSPRTGSQSPLHF.

The table lists this clonotype with a few counts. V gene TRBV20-1 combines with J gene TRBJ2-1, with D unclear. The V and J ends lost 3 bases and 3 bases respectively, with 6 bases between them. The germline V gene encodes CDR1 DFQATT and CDR2 SNEGSKA (reference sequence). The CDR3 spans 12 residues. The chain's CDR3 is CSARRLYNEQFF. For the CDR3, the DNA is TGCAGTGCTAGGCGACTCTACAATGAGCAGTTCTTC.

This clonotype was counted only a few times. The chain is built from TRBV9 and TRBJ2-1, with 13 bases that match TRBD2. There are 17 residues in the CDR3. Per the germline V gene, CDR1 is SGDLS and CDR2 is YYNGEE. V trimming: 0 bases; J trimming: 2 bases; junction bases outside the gene matches: 2. The CDR3 sequence: CASSVGLAGGTYNEQFF. The CDR3 bases are TGTGCCAGCAGCGTAGGACTAGCGGGGGGAACCTACAATGAGCAGTTCTTC.

This clonotype has a handful of counts. The chain has TRBV20-1 and TRBJ2-3; the match to TRBD2 covers 7 bases. Germline values: CDR1 DFQATT, CDR2 SNEGSKA (reference sequence). After removal of 6 bases from V and 7 bases from J, the junction contained 7 bases not matched to a gene. The CDR3 consists of 12 residues. The CDR3 DNA reads TGCAGTGCCGGGACGGGGGGTAATACGCAGTATTTT. It translates to CSAGTGGNTQYF.

This clonotype turned up a few times. The chain couples TRBV6-2 or TRBV6-3 to TRBJ2-1; D ambiguous. Germline V gene sequence: CDR1 MNHEY, CDR2 SVGEGT. The CDR3 has 12 amino acids. The V gene lost 5 bases and the J gene lost 8 bases, with 10 bases spanning the gap. CDR3 sequence: CASSLSEYEQFF. CDR3 sequence (DNA): TGTGCCAGCAGTCTCTCCGAGTATGAGCAGTTCTTC.

This clonotype was detected many times. V gene TRBV12-3 or TRBV12-4 combines with J gene TRBJ1-3; no firm D call. The CDR3 runs to 12 residues. The germline V and J ends were trimmed by 5 bases and 8 bases, with 10 bases remaining between them. CDR3 region: CASSPGLDTIYF. The CDR3, as DNA: TGTGCCAGCAGTCCGGGTTTGGACACCATATATTTT.

This chain connects TRBV12-3 or TRBV12-4 to TRBJ1-1; 7 bases are shared with TRBD1. The ends lost 5 bases at V and 7 bases at J; junction bases unmatched: 13. The CDR3 spans 15 residues. The CDR3 spells CASSDPRGQADEAFF. The CDR3 DNA reads TGTGCCAGCAGTGATCCTAGAGGACAGGCGGATGAAGCTTTCTTT.

This clonotype was observed a few times. V is TRBV6-1 and J is TRBJ2-1; 8 bases line up with TRBD2. The CDR3 is 15 amino acids. Germline CDR1 and CDR2: MNHNS and SASEGT. V shed 5 bases and J 2 bases; nucleotides not matched to a gene: 5. This CDR3 reads CASSISGSAYNEQFF. CDR3 sequence (DNA): TGTGCCAGCAGTATCAGCGGGAGCGCCTACAATGAGCAGTTCTTC.

The chain has TRBV5-1 and TRBJ2-7; maybe TRBD1 (5 bases). The V and J ends lost 1 base and 3 bases respectively, with 20 bases between them. Germline V gives CDR1 SGHRS, CDR2 YFSETQ. This CDR3 comprises 17 residues. The CDR3 nucleotides are TGCGCCAGCAGCTTGACAGGAAACCATTTAAGAGGCTACGAGCAGTACTTC. Its translation is CASSLTGNHLRGYEQYF. The full variable domain, in which reference TRBV5-1 and TRBJ2-7 provide the parts outside the CDR3, is KAGVTQTPRYLIKTRGQQVTLSCSPISGHRSVSWYQQTPGQGLQFLFEYFSETQRNKGNFPGRFSGRQFSNSRSEMNVSTLELGDSALYLCASSLTGNHLRGYEQYFGPGTRLTVT.

This clonotype was counted at least ten times. The rearrangement joins TRBV12-3 or TRBV12-4 to TRBJ2-1; 8 bases fit TRBD1. This CDR3 spans 15 amino acids. V was pared by 3 bases and J by 5 bases, with 6 bases of the junction left unmatched. The CDR3 loop is CASSLRQGANNEQFF. Written as DNA, the CDR3 is TGTGCCAGCAGTTTGAGGCAGGGGGCTAACAATGAGCAGTTCTTC.

The chain is built from TRBV2 and TRBJ2-1; tentative D call: TRBD1 (6 bases). V dropped 9 bases and J dropped 3 bases, with 9 bases sitting between them. The CDR3 loop spans 12 amino acids. Per the germline V gene, CDR1 is SNHLY and CDR2 is FYNNEI. The CDR3 here is CARRTVYNEQFF. CDR3 nucleotide sequence: TGTGCCAGGCGGACAGTCTACAATGAGCAGTTCTTC.

The chain employs TRBV6-2 or TRBV6-3 and TRBJ1-1; 8 bases align to TRBD1. Germline trimming cut 5 bases from V and 1 base from J; bases unmatched to any gene: 0. The V gene's germline CDR1 is MNHEY and CDR2 SVGEGT. The CDR3 extends over 13 amino acids. The CDR3 region is CASSTGGNTEAFF. CDR3 DNA: TGTGCCAGCAGTACAGGGGGGAACACTGAAGCTTTCTTT.

This clonotype was detected only a few times. The rearrangement joins TRBV4-2 to TRBJ2-3; D is possibly TRBD2 (6 bases). V was shortened by 3 bases and J by 2 bases, with 15 bases between the two germline ends. Germline V gene data show CDR1 as LGHNA and CDR2 as YNFKEQ. The CDR3 extends over 16 amino acids. The CDR3 reads CASSQRRGTYTDTQYF. As DNA, the CDR3 is TGTGCCAGCAGCCAGAGGCGGGGAACGTACACAGATACGCAGTATTTT.

Here the CDR3 reads CASSSQGGARVRVGEQYF. CDR3 coding DNA: TGTGCCAGCAGCTCCCAAGGGGGGGCGCGGGTACGTGTCGGCGAGCAGTACTTC. The rearrangement joins TRBV11-1 to TRBJ2-7; a weak D match, TRBD2 (7 bases). The CDR3 consists of 18 residues. Between the trimmed V and J ends, which lost 4 bases and 6 bases, there was a span of 28 bases. Germline CDR1 is SGHAT and CDR2 is FQDESV (reference sequence).

This clonotype was observed at least ten times. CDR3 sequence reads: CASSRTGYEQYF. CDR3 bases: TGCGCCAGCAGCAGGACAGGATACGAGCAGTACTTC. This sequence joins TRBV5-1 and TRBJ2-7; TRBD1 aligns across 7 bases. CDR1 is SGHRS and CDR2 is YFSETQ in the germline V gene. The V gene end was trimmed by 4 bases and the J gene end by 4 bases; junction bases not matched to a gene: 2. This CDR3 comprises 12 residues.

This clonotype was counted a few times. The V gene is TRBV6-1, the J gene TRBJ2-2; 9 nucleotides align to TRBD2. The CDR3 has 18 amino acids. Germline CDR1 MNHNS, CDR2 SASEGT. J lost 3 bases, V lost 6 bases, and 14 bases had no gene match. The DNA of the CDR3 is TGTGCCAGCAGCGGCGGGAGGGCCATTGTGGGGGACACCGGGGAGCTGTTTTTT. Its protein product is CASSGGRAIVGDTGELFF.

This clonotype came up many times. The CDR3 loop reads CASGYWGLEQYF. The DNA for the CDR3 is TGTGCCAGCGGCTACTGGGGGCTCGAGCAGTACTTC. V is TRBV3-1 and J is TRBJ2-7; D possibly corresponds to TRBD1 (6 bases). V was clipped by 8 bases and J by 6 bases, with 14 bases between them. The CDR3 covers 12 residues. Germline V lookup: CDR1 LGHDT, CDR2 YNNKEL (reference sequence).

In this sample, this clonotype turned up a few times. The chain's CDR3 is CASSLTGDSYNSPLHF. CDR3 bases: TGCGCCAGCAGCTTGACAGGGGACTCCTATAATTCACCCCTCCACTTT. The chain is built from TRBV5-1 and TRBJ1-6, with 7 bases matching TRBD1. The CDR3 has 16 amino acids. Germline loops: CDR1 SGHRS, CDR2 YFSETQ. J lost 0 bases, V lost 1 base, and 1 base had no gene match.

J is TRBJ2-1 and V is TRBV2; D unclear. Germline-derived CDR1 and CDR2 are SNHLY and FYNNEI. CDR3 length equals 13 residues. Trimming removed 3 bases at V and 2 bases at J, with 5 bases between. In nucleotides, the CDR3 is TGTGCCAGCAGTGAGGGGACCTACAATGAGCAGTTCTTC. This encodes CASSEGTYNEQFF.

This clonotype was recorded many times. The chain joins TRBV5-1 to TRBJ2-2, with a possible D match to TRBD2 (6 bases). Germline V CDR1 and CDR2: SGHRS, YFSETQ. Trimming stripped 4 bases from V and 5 bases from J, with 18 bases between. The CDR3 sequence is 16 residues long. CDR3: CASSAGTAYQTGELFF. CDR3 nucleotide sequence: TGCGCCAGCAGCGCGGGGACGGCGTACCAGACCGGGGAGCTGTTTTTT.

J is TRBJ2-1 and V is TRBV10-3; D is perhaps TRBD1 (5 bases). Germline lookup yields CDR1 ENHRY and CDR2 SYGVKD. The CDR3 extends over 14 amino acids. The ends were cut back, 6 bases at V and 6 bases at J, with 15 bases in the middle. The CDR3 spells CAIREAGSGNEQFF. The CDR3 region has the DNA TGTGCCATCAGGGAAGCAGGGTCGGGCAATGAGCAGTTCTTC.

This clonotype has more than one count but fewer than ten. This rearrangement joins TRBV7-8 to TRBJ1-4; D not certain. Trimming stripped 2 bases from V and 8 bases from J, with 9 bases between. This CDR3 is built from 13 residues. Germline V CDR1 and CDR2: SGHVS, FQNEAQ. As DNA, the CDR3 is TGTGCCAGCAGCTTACTGTCTGGGGAAAAACTGTTTTTT. The encoded protein is CASSLLSGEKLFF.

The chain joins TRBV20-1 to TRBJ2-5; 8 bases match TRBD2. The CDR3 runs 19 residues. Trimming at V came to 2 bases and at J to 4 bases, leaving 21 bases not matched to a gene. Per germline, CDR1 DFQATT and CDR2 SNEGSKA (reference sequence). The CDR3 protein is CSARRLGSGGVLFGETQYF. The CDR3 bases are TGCAGTGCTAGAAGGCTTGGGAGCGGGGGCGTTTTATTTGGAGAGACCCAGTACTTC.

There are a few counts of this clonotype. V gene TRBV6-2 or TRBV6-3 combines with J gene TRBJ1-1, with D tentatively TRBD1 (6 bases). Deletions cut 2 bases from V and 1 base from J, with 11 bases between. There are 15 residues in the CDR3. Germline loops: CDR1 MNHEY, CDR2 SVGEGT. The CDR3 DNA follows: TGTGCCAGCAGTTACATCGGGACACCGAACACTGAAGCTTTCTTT. Amino acids: CASSYIGTPNTEAFF.

This clonotype was counted many times. The chain's CDR3 is CSARMTGVNTEAFF. CDR3 DNA sequence: TGCAGTGCCAGGATGACAGGAGTAAACACTGAAGCTTTCTTT. J is TRBJ1-1 and V is TRBV20-1, with a weak D call TRBD1 (6 bases). V lost 6 bases and J lost 2, with 16 bases in between. This CDR3 spans 14 amino acids. Looked up from germline, CDR1 is DFQATT and CDR2 is SNEGSKA (reference sequence).

This clonotype was found a few times. The chain couples TRBV5-1 to TRBJ2-3, with D unresolved. Per the germline V gene, CDR1 is SGHRS and CDR2 is YFSETQ. V dropped 0 bases and J dropped 0 bases, with 20 bases sitting between them. The CDR3 contains 19 residues. The CDR3 nucleotides read TGCGCCAGCAGCTTGGCCCCTAAGTCCAGCATTACTAGCACAGATACGCAGTATTTT. As protein: CASSLAPKSSITSTDTQYF. Drawing the rest from reference TRBV5-1 and TRBJ2-3, the complete variable domain is KAGVTQTPRYLIKTRGQQVTLSCSPISGHRSVSWYQQTPGQGLQFLFEYFSETQRNKGNFPGRFSGRQFSNSRSEMNVSTLELGDSALYLCASSLAPKSSITSTDTQYFGPGTRLTVL.